This T cell receptor beta chain was profiled in a study of blood T cell repertoires in COVID-19. Study background: Collection of acute and convalescent COVID-19 samples took place in the United States, Italy and Spain. From T cells, B-cell-depleted T cells, or PBMCs came the material, which was cDNA or gDNA.

Per the germline V gene, CDR1 is SGDLS and CDR2 is YYNGEE. This CDR3 region has 15 residues. The V gene end was trimmed by 4 bases and the J gene end by 1 base; junction bases not matched to a gene: 5. Study processing details: Amplification from reference gene primers served as the basis for estimated nucleated cell counts. Assay used: immunoSEQ multiplex PCR; TCRdb lists only in-frame clones, some missing. V and J calls and clone size are copied from that table; D and trimming were computed from the DNA. Of approximately 45,000 clones in the sample, 65% to 90% were seen once. The chain recombines TRBV9 with TRBJ1-5; the match to TRBD1 covers 7 bases. Sequencing was done on a sample of peripheral blood. The receptor was derived from an elderly woman with acute or convalescent COVID-19. Written as DNA, the CDR3 is TGTGCCAGCAGCCTGGAGGGGGCGAGCAATCAGCCCCAGCATTTT. As protein: CASSLEGASNQPQHF.